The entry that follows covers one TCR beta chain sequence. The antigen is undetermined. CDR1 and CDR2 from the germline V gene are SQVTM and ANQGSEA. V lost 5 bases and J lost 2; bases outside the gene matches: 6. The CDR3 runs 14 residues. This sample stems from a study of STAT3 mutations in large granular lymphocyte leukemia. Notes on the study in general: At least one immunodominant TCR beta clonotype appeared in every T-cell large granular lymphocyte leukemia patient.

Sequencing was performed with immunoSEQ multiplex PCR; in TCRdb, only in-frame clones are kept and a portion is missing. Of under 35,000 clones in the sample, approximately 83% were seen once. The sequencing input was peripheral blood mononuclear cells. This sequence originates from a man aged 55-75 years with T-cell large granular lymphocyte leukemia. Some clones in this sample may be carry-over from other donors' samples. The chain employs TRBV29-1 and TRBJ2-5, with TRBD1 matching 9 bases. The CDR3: CSVSQGAVQETQYF. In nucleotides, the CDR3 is TGCAGCGTTTCACAGGGGGCAGTACAAGAGACCCAGTACTTC.